This is a list of T cell receptor beta chains from one sample in a study of T cells in Graves' hyperthyroidism and ophthalmopathy. From the multiplex PCR reads, TCRdb called clonotypes with MiXCR, one entry per CDR3 protein. The repertoire holds hundreds of thousands of distinct CDR3 sequences, with 46% as singletons. Material for sequencing was peripheral blood or thyroid tissue (not recorded which). These receptors all stem from a woman between 18 and 29 years old with Graves' hyperthyroidism. CDR3s leave out the opening cysteine and the closing phenylalanine or tryptophan.

V	CDR3
TRBV7-3	ASSFRQSNQPQH
TRBV15	ATSRGRPDPNTEAF
TRBV2	ASREGSGNTIY
TRBV2	ASRTGLDSNQPQH
TRBV5-4	ASSPPGSHSPLH
TRBV29-1	SATRTGVGQPQH
TRBV7-9	ASSLGDGESLH
TRBV7-9	ASTGTLQETQY
TRBV5-1	ASSSNPENYGYT
TRBV7-6	ASISSGAQGADGRN
TRBV29-1	SVKPGGQPQH
TRBV2	ASSTREDRNQPQH
TRBV4-1	ASSQTATRSNQPQH
TRBV15	ATKRLF
TRBV6-1	ASRAGSLAETQY
TRBV19	ASSLLGLGSNQPQH
TRBV19	ASSNAANNSPLH
TRBV9	ASISSGAHLLNSPLH
TRBV7-8	ASSPRGGTLQKKLF
TRBV7-3	ASSLAQGVSTEAF
TRBV7-8	ASSPYQGSQETQY
TRBV9	ATSDGGYNSPLH
TRBV10-3	ASSYSIQSSYEQY
TRBV9	ASSPPGQGKLF
TRBV7-8	ASSLLRGNGYT
TRBV2	ASSEGETQH
TRBV15	ATSRDRGLVQPQH
TRBV29-1	SVEESNYGYT
TRBV7-2	ASSQDRGTSRGPQH
TRBV7-9	ASSPTRGGISNTEAF
TRBV12-5	ASGPSHEAF
TRBV6-1	ASSVGGQGTNEKLF
TRBV20-1	SARDQGYT
TRBV15	ATSRGQGPGAPLH
TRBV4-2	ASSQSTGTGEDGYT
TRBV10-3	AISKDGDSGANVLT
TRBV20-1	GASPGPNTEAF
TRBV7-9	ASSEKGADSSYEQY
TRBV7-8	ASSPTEKYGYT
TRBV5-1	ASSFPSGRSQETQY
TRBV11-2	ASSDVDASSGANALT
TRBV2	ASRAAGTGGSPLH
TRBV10-3	ASSELRFGQPQH
TRBV7-3	ASRGGPMNTEAF
TRBV10-3	AIGKNTLGAEAF
TRBV29-1	SVALAREQY
TRBV9	ASSVGQRVVRNYGYT
TRBV25-1	ARERGYPHSYEQY
TRBV25-1	ASQDRGFNSPLH
TRBV19	ASSLDGPDYGYT
TRBV20-1	SARGQVWGGYT
TRBV7-2	ASSLASGGANSPLH
TRBV25-1	ASTEDRGRELTNVLT